This TCR beta chain was captured by sequencing in a study of blood T cell repertoires in COVID-19 (dated by TCRdb to 2018 to 2021). In terms of the full investigation: Collaborator samples came from the United States, Italy and Spain and covered acute and convalescent phases of COVID-19. The prospective study material was composed of cDNA or gDNA derived from T cells, B-cell-depleted T cells, or PBMCs. Where available, HLA class I and class II types were obtained from metadata supplied by the sample provider rather than from assay-based typing. Samples came from the ongoing ImmuneRACE study (first 160 participants) plus 1,254 subjects from 6 global collaborators. The dataset comprised deeply sampled blood TCRbeta repertoires from subjects exposed to, actively infected with, or recovered from COVID-19. The repertoires were released in a freely available public database intended as a resource for research on the immune response to SARS-CoV-2. A de-identified subject ID, COVID-19 status, age in years and sex were almost always included in the sample metadata. The full study reports these points: The amount of clinical and demographic metadata varied by source and participant and was provided uncurated.

Enrolling through a virtual design, the prospective study's participants ranged in age from roughly 18 to 90 years and lived across 24 United States geographic areas. In the prospective study, participants were assigned to cohorts based on the clinical history participants reported in a screening survey and a study questionnaire. A participant counted as exposed if, within 2 weeks of entering the study, that participant had been in contact with someone who had a PCR-confirmed or clinician-diagnosed COVID-19 case. Mobile phlebotomists in the prospective study collected whole blood, serum and a nasopharyngeal or oropharyngeal swab from every participant. Additional blood draws and questionnaires over an approximately 2-month period could optionally be provided by prospective study participants. Before DNA extraction, prospective study blood samples were shipped either frozen or at room temperature.

The immunoSEQ Assay, a bias-controlled multiplex PCR, was used to amplify TCRbeta CDR3 regions from genomic DNA. The published analysis was carried out like this. Nucleated cell counts per sample were estimated from amplification of reference gene primers within the assay. Sequence reads were collapsed and filtered to measure the absolute abundance of every unique TCRbeta CDR3 rearrangement. For each sample, productive Simpson clonality was calculated by taking the square root of Simpson's diversity index across productive rearrangements. The table was pulled from immuneACCESS by TCRdb, which kept in-frame rearrangements only. Such tables lose some clones; where checked, under half of the loss comes from unresolved V genes, and the rest has no known cause. V and J calls and clone size are given by that table; D and trimming were obtained from the DNA. The sample table shows 200,000 to 250,000 clones, and about 87% are seen once. 0.87% of the sample goes to the ten largest clones.

Based on the germline V gene, the CDR1 and CDR2 sequences are SGHVS and FQNEAQ. Measured from the cysteine to the phenylalanine, the CDR3 is 16 residues long. The read is trimmed to its CDR3 DNA, 48 bases read in frame from base 1. Trimming takes 5 bases off V and 6 bases off J; junction bases not matched to a gene: 8. About this clone: Which antigen it targets is not known. Base qualities are not recorded, but no much larger clone differs from it by a single base.

This sequence originates from a man in his forties or fifties who had been exposed to COVID-19. The rearrangement combines TRBV7-8 with TRBJ2-1; 12 bases in between match TRBD2. Sequences were obtained from PBMCs or T cells enriched from blood (not recorded which). The nucleotide sequence is given as TGTGCCAGCAGCCAAAGACTAGCGGGGGCAGTCAATGAGCAGTTCTTC. Translated, this is CASSQRLAGAVNEQFF.